These 29 T cell receptor beta chains share one sample of origin, sequenced in a study of blood T cell repertoires in COVID-19. The assay was immunoSEQ multiplex PCR, and TCRdb's table has in-frame clones only and misses some. The sample lists roughly 100,000 clones; approximately 90% were seen once. The specimen sequenced was peripheral blood. The origin of the receptors is a woman aged 50 to 60 with COVID-19, enrolled during active disease.

The genes are TRBV20-1 and TRBJ1-2; no reliable D call. Trimming removed 3 bases from V and 4 bases from J, with 12 bases in between. The CDR3 runs 13 residues. CDR1 and CDR2 from the germline V gene are DFQATT and SNEGSKA (reference sequence). This CDR3 reads CSASDLILYGYTF. CDR3 DNA: TGCAGTGCTAGTGATTTAATCCTCTATGGCTACACCTTC.

The chain recombines TRBV6-2 or TRBV6-3 with TRBJ2-2; D not resolved. CDR1 is MNHEY and CDR2 is SVGEGT in the germline V gene. The germline V and J ends were trimmed by 5 bases and 7 bases, with 14 bases remaining between them. This CDR3 is built from 14 residues. The CDR3 DNA sequence: TGTGCCAGCAGTCAACCACCGACTGTCGGGGAGCTGTTTTTT. Encoded protein: CASSQPPTVGELFF.

V usage is TRBV10-3 and J usage is TRBJ2-7, with 10 bases lining up with TRBD2. The CDR3 runs 13 residues. Losses at the gene ends were 7 bases for V and 1 base for J; bases not matched to a gene: 1. The V gene's germline CDR1 is ENHRY and CDR2 SYGVKD. CDR3 sequence reads: CAITSGGSYEQYF. The CDR3 nucleotides read TGTGCCATCACTAGCGGGGGATCCTACGAGCAGTACTTC.

This clone occurred a few times. The CDR3 spells CASSPLPPGYNSPLHF. The CDR3 DNA sequence: TGCGCCAGCAGCCCGTTACCCCCGGGATACAATTCACCCCTCCACTTT. The chain links TRBV4-1 to TRBJ1-6; D unresolved. Germline V lookup: CDR1 MGHRA, CDR2 YSYEKL. Trimming cost V 4 bases and J 7 bases, with 17 bases left between them. CDR3 length equals 16 residues.

Notes on this clone: At one end the junction does not follow the germline gene, possibly because of a read error. This chain joins TRBV6-2 or TRBV6-3 and TRBJ2-7, with a weak D call TRBD1 (5 bases). This CDR3 has 14 amino acids. The V gene's germline CDR1 is MNHEY and CDR2 SVGEGT. CDR3 nucleotides: TGTGCCAGCAGTTACGGGGCCGACCTGTACGGGCAGTACTTC. Protein sequence: CASSYGADLYGQYF.

The V and J genes are TRBV6-5 and TRBJ1-5, with D hard to call. The CDR3 has 16 amino acids. Germline CDR1 reads MNHEY; CDR2 reads SVGAGI. V shed 0 bases and J shed 0 bases, with 9 bases lying between them. The CDR3 protein is CASSYSPHSSNQPQHF. CDR3 bases: TGTGCCAGCAGTTACTCACCCCATAGTAGCAATCAGCCCCAGCATTTT.

The gene calls are TRBV28 and TRBJ2-5; 12 bases map to TRBD1. The CDR3 has 16 residues. V was clipped by 5 bases and J by 4 bases; unmatched bases: 8. Germline V gene sequence: CDR1 MDHEN, CDR2 SYDVKM. The chain's CDR3 is CASSTPRDRGRETQYF. The CDR3 coding sequence is TGTGCCAGCAGTACCCCTCGGGACAGGGGGCGAGAGACCCAGTACTTC.

The chain carries TRBV29-1 and TRBJ2-4; 7 nucleotides line up with TRBD2. The ends lost 3 bases at V and 3 bases at J; junction bases unmatched: 2. The CDR3 loop spans 13 amino acids. From germline, CDR1 is SQVTM and CDR2 ANQGSEA. CDR3 sequence (DNA): TGCAGCGTTGAGGGGGGGGACAAAAACATTCAGTACTTC. This sequence encodes CSVEGGDKNIQYF.

This chain joins TRBV7-3 and TRBJ2-5; the match to TRBD2 covers 10 bases. The CDR3 contains 17 residues. The J segment lost 5 bases and the V segment lost 2 bases, leaving 11 bases of the junction unmatched. The V gene's germline CDR1 is SGHTA and CDR2 FQGTGA. The CDR3 region is CASSLFPAGGTGETQYF. In DNA form, the CDR3 reads TGTGCCAGCAGCTTATTCCCAGCGGGGGGGACCGGGGAGACCCAGTACTTC.

The J gene is TRBJ2-1, the V gene TRBV27, with D uncertain. V was shortened by 5 bases and J by 10 bases, with 6 bases between the two germline ends. CDR3 length: 10 amino acids. Germline V gives CDR1 MNHEY, CDR2 SMNVEV (reference sequence). The CDR3 protein is CASSIREQFF. CDR3 coding DNA: TGTGCCAGCAGTATCAGAGAGCAGTTCTTC.

The chain uses TRBV7-2 and TRBJ2-3; D may be TRBD1 (5 bases). The germline CDR1 and CDR2 sequences are SGHTA and FQGNSA. V lost 5 bases, J lost 4 bases, and 10 bases lay in between. The CDR3 runs 13 residues. Here the CDR3 reads CASSNQGADTQYF. In nucleotides, the CDR3 is TGTGCCAGCAGCAACCAGGGCGCAGATACGCAGTATTTT.

This chain uses TRBV28 with TRBJ1-6; a weak D match, TRBD1 (6 bases). The germline gives CDR1 MDHEN, CDR2 SYDVKM. The CDR3 consists of 12 residues. Deletions cut 6 bases from V and 17 bases from J, with 17 bases between. CDR3 sequence (DNA): TGTGCCAGCAGGATGGACAGAACCAACGTCCACTTT. It yields the protein CASRMDRTNVHF.

This chain uses TRBV5-1 with TRBJ2-3; 9 bases are a match to TRBD1. This CDR3 contains 14 residues. From germline, CDR1 is SGHRS and CDR2 YFSETQ. The trim removed 4 bases at V and 6 bases at J, leaving 6 bases unmatched. For the CDR3, the DNA is TGCGCCAGCAGCACAGACAGGGGGGCGGATACGCAGTATTTT. As protein: CASSTDRGADTQYF.

The chain combines TRBV19 with TRBJ1-1, with TRBD1 identical over 9 bases. Germline trimming cut 5 bases from V and 11 bases from J; bases unmatched to any gene: 3. This CDR3 spans 11 amino acids. Germline lookup yields CDR1 LNHDA and CDR2 SQIVND (reference sequence). In DNA form, the CDR3 reads TGTGCCAGTAGTGTGGGACAGGGTGCTTTCTTT. Its translation is CASSVGQGAFF.

V is TRBV10-3 and J is TRBJ2-3, with 9 bases identical to TRBD2. V lost 7 bases to trimming and J lost 5 bases; unmatched junction nucleotides: 7. CDR1 ENHRY and CDR2 SYGVKD come from the germline V gene. The CDR3 is 14 amino acids. Written as DNA, the CDR3 is TGTGCCATCATAGCGGGGGAGCCGGGAGATACGCAGTATTTT. This codes for CAIIAGEPGDTQYF.

This chain connects TRBV30 to TRBJ2-7; 7 positions match TRBD2. The germline CDR1 and CDR2 sequences are GTSNPN and SVGIG (reference sequence). The CDR3 consists of 14 residues. Trimming removed 2 bases from V and 6 bases from J; junction bases left unmatched: 10. For the CDR3, the DNA is TGTGCCTGGAGTCCCGGCGTGGGAGGGAGCGAGCAGTACTTC. Its translation is CAWSPGVGGSEQYF.

This chain links TRBV27 with TRBJ2-7; 7 positions match TRBD1. There are 15 residues in the CDR3. The V segment lost 5 bases and the J segment 3 bases; nucleotides outside the gene matches: 10. Germline V lookup: CDR1 MNHEY, CDR2 SMNVEV (reference sequence). The CDR3 reads CASSPKSTGIYEQYF. For the CDR3, the DNA is TGTGCCAGCAGTCCGAAGTCGACAGGGATCTACGAGCAGTACTTC.

The gene calls are TRBV29-1 and TRBJ2-7; the match to TRBD1 covers 7 bases. The germline gives CDR1 SQVTM, CDR2 ANQGSEA. The CDR3 length is 15 residues. V lost 1 base and J lost 1; bases outside the gene matches: 7. CDR3 amino acids: CSVEVGTAKSYEQYF. The CDR3 bases are TGCAGCGTTGAAGTCGGGACAGCCAAATCCTACGAGCAGTACTTC.

The chain is built from TRBV7-9 and TRBJ2-1, with TRBD2 matching over 7 bases. The CDR3 covers 15 residues. Trimming at V came to 0 bases and at J to 5 bases, leaving 4 bases not matched to a gene. CDR1 and CDR2 (germline): SEHNR, FQNEAQ (reference sequence). The CDR3 DNA follows: TGTGCCAGCAGCTTAGCGGGGGGAGGGCACAATGAGCAGTTCTTC. It yields the protein CASSLAGGGHNEQFF.

The chain combines TRBV6-5 with TRBJ2-7; TRBD2 matches at 12 bases. The CDR3 sequence is 14 residues long. V dropped 7 bases and J dropped 4; count of bases not matched to a gene: 5. Germline assignment: CDR1 MNHEY and CDR2 SVGAGI. CDR3 sequence (DNA): TGTGCCAGCAAGAGACTAGCGGGGGTTTACGAGCAGTACTTC. Protein: CASKRLAGVYEQYF.

The chain employs TRBV6-5 and TRBJ1-1; 8 bases are shared with TRBD1. Germline CDR1 MNHEY, CDR2 SVGAGI. The CDR3 consists of 14 residues. Trimming cost V 6 bases and J 0 bases; bases outside gene matches: 3. The CDR3 DNA is TGTGCCAGCAGAGGACAGGGTTTGAACACTGAAGCTTTCTTT. Translation: CASRGQGLNTEAFF.

V is TRBV18 and J is TRBJ2-2, with D possibly being TRBD1 (6 bases). V dropped 5 bases and J dropped 2 bases, with 15 bases sitting between them. The CDR3 consists of 16 residues. Germline CDR1 KGHSH, CDR2 LQKENI. This chain's CDR3 is CASSRGTGKNTGELFF. CDR3 nucleotide sequence: TGTGCCAGCTCAAGGGGGACGGGAAAAAACACCGGGGAGCTGTTTTTT.

J is TRBJ1-4 and V is TRBV18; TRBD1 matches 8 bases. Trimming cost V 7 bases and J 4 bases; bases outside gene matches: 17. This CDR3 comprises 18 residues. Per germline, CDR1 KGHSH and CDR2 LQKENI. As DNA, the CDR3 is TGTGCCAGCTGGGGACGGACAGGGAATCGTTTCAGTAATGAAAAACTGTTTTTT. Its protein is CASWGRTGNRFSNEKLFF. The variable domain in full, completed from reference TRBV18 and TRBJ1-4, reads NAGVMQNPRHLVRRRGQEARLRCSPMKGHSHVYWYRQLPEEGLKFMVYLQKENIIDESGMPKERFSAEFPKEGPSILRIQQVVRGDSAAYFCASWGRTGNRFSNEKLFFGSGTQLSVL.

This clone turned up a few times. The rearrangement joins TRBV4-1 to TRBJ2-7, with D unresolved. The CDR3 loop spans 15 amino acids. Deletions cut 5 bases from V and 3 bases from J, with 17 bases between. In germline, CDR1 is MGHRA, CDR2 YSYEKL. The CDR3 coding sequence is TGCGCCAGCAGCACCCGACAAGGTAATTACTACGAGCAGTACTTC. It codes for CASSTRQGNYYEQYF.

Here the CDR3 DNA reads TGTGCCAGCAGCGCAGGACAGGGGCCTACGAACACTGAAGCTTTCTTT. Its translation is CASSAGQGPTNTEAFF. The rearrangement uses TRBV9 and TRBJ1-1; TRBD1 aligns across 9 bases. The J segment lost 1 base and the V segment lost 3 bases, leaving 7 bases of the junction unmatched. Germline V gene lookup returns CDR1 SGDLS and CDR2 YYNGEE. This CDR3 comprises 16 residues.

The chain carries TRBV2 and TRBJ2-1, with a tentative D call TRBD1 (5 bases). This CDR3 is 13 amino acids long. Germline-derived CDR1 and CDR2 are SNHLY and FYNNEI. Trimming cost V 1 base and J 4 bases, with 5 bases left between them. CDR3 protein: CASSEDRYNEQFF. In nucleotides, the CDR3 is TGTGCCAGCAGTGAAGACAGGTACAATGAGCAGTTCTTC.

Of note for this clone: The final CDR3 position lacks the conserved phenylalanine or tryptophan, pointing to a likely read error. V is TRBV6-5 and J is TRBJ2-2; D might be TRBD2 (6 bases). Germline V CDR1 and CDR2: MNHEY, SVGAGI. V was cut by 4 bases and J by 4 bases, with 13 bases left in between. This CDR3 has 15 residues. CDR3 loop: CASSCGEMSTGELFL. Written as DNA, the CDR3 is TGTGCCAGCAGTTGCGGGGAAATGAGCACCGGGGAGCTGTTTCTT.

The chain uses TRBV7-9 and TRBJ1-6, with 7 positions matching TRBD1. Germline CDR1 is SEHNR and CDR2 is FQNEAQ (reference sequence). This CDR3 comprises 15 residues. V lost 2 bases to trimming and J lost 6 bases; unmatched junction nucleotides: 4. The DNA for the CDR3 is TGTGCCAGCAGCTTAAGGGCAGGGGGTAATTCACCCCTCCACTTT. This codes for CASSLRAGGNSPLHF.

V usage is TRBV3-1 (or the pseudogene TRBV3-2) and J usage is TRBJ2-1, with D possibly TRBD1 on 6 matching bases. V lost 6 bases to trimming and J lost 9 bases, with 9 bases between them. CDR3 length equals 11 residues. From germline, CDR1 is LGHDT and CDR2 YNNKEL (reference sequence). The CDR3 loop is CASRGASEQFF. In DNA form, the CDR3 reads TGTGCCAGCAGGGGGGCGAGTGAGCAGTTCTTC.